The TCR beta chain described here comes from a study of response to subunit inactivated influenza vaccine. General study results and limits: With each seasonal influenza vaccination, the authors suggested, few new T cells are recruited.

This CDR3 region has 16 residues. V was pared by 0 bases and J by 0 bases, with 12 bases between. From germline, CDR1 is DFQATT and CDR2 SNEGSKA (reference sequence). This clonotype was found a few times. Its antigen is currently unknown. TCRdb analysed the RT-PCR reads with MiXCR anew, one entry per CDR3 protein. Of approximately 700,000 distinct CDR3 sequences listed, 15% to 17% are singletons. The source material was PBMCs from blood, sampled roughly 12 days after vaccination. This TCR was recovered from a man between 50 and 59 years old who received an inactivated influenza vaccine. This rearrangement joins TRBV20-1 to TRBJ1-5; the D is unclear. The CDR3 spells CSAREAENYSNQPQHF. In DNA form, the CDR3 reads TGCAGTGCTAGAGAGGCAGAAAACTATAGCAATCAGCCCCAGCATTTT.